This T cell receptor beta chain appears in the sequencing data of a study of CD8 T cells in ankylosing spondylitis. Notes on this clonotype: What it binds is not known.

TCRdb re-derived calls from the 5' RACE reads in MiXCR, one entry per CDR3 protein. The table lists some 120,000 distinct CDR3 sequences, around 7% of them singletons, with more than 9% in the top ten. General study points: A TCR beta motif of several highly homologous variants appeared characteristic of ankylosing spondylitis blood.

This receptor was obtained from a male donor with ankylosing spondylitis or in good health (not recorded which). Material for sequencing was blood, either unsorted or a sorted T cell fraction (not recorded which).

The CDR3 DNA is TGTGCCAGCTCACCACCGTTGACGTGGACAGGGAATGAAAAACTGTTTTTT. This sequence encodes CASSPPLTWTGNEKLFF. The genes are TRBV18 and TRBJ1-4, with 8 bases identical to TRBD1. Germline CDR1 KGHSH, CDR2 LQKENI. The V segment lost 0 bases and the J segment 5 bases; nucleotides outside the gene matches: 8. The CDR3 loop spans 17 amino acids.